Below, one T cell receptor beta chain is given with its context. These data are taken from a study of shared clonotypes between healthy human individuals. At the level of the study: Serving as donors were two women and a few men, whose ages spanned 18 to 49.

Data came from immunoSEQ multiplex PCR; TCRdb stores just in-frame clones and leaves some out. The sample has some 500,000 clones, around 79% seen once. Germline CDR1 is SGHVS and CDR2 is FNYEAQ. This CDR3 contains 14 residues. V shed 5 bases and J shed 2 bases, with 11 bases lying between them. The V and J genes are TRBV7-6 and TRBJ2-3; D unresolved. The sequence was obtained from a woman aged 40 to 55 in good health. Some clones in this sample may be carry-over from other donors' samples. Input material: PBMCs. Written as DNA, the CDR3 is TGTGCCAGCAGCCCTCAAGTTTCCACAGATACGCAGTATTTT. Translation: CASSPQVSTDTQYF.